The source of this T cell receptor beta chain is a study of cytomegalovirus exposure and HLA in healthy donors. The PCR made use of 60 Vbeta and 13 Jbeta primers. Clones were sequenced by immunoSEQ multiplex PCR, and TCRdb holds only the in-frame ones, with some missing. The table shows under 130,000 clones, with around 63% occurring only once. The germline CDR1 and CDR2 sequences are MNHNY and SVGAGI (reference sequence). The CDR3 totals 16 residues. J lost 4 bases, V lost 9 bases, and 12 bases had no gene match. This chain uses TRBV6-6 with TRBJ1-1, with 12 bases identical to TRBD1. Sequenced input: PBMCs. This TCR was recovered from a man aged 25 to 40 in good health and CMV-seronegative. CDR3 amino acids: CASTGTGGERATEAFF. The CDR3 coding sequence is TGTGCCAGTACCGGGACAGGGGGCGAAAGAGCCACTGAAGCTTTCTTT.